This T cell receptor (beta chain) was obtained from a study of OX40 agonist ivuxolimab in advanced cancers. Across the study: Ivuxolimab, which is an agonistic anti-OX40 (CD134) antibody, was administered to the patients. Patients enrolled in dose escalation were diagnosed with hepatocellular carcinoma, melanoma, renal cell or head and neck cancer. Findings and limits, study-wide: A proportion of nonresponders additionally exhibited low normalized T-cell clonal expansion.

Measured with immunoSEQ multiplex PCR; TCRdb has only the in-frame clones, and not every one. In the table there are around 63,000 clones, roughly nine tenths of which are singletons. To note about this clone: As yet, its antigen is unknown.

The CDR3 spans 16 residues. CDR1 and CDR2 from the germline V gene are ENHRY and SYGVKD. Trimming took off 7 bases at V and 0 bases at J, with 16 bases between the two ends. The receptor was derived from an adult with an advanced solid tumor such as melanoma, head and neck, liver or kidney cancer. This chain connects TRBV10-3 to TRBJ2-1; D is undetermined. Source: CD4+ or CD8+ T cells sorted from blood, taken in a trial of the OX40 agonist ivuxolimab. The CDR3 sequence is CAIMVTTQSSYNEQFF. The DNA for the CDR3 is TGTGCCATCATGGTGACAACTCAGAGCTCCTACAATGAGCAGTTCTTC.